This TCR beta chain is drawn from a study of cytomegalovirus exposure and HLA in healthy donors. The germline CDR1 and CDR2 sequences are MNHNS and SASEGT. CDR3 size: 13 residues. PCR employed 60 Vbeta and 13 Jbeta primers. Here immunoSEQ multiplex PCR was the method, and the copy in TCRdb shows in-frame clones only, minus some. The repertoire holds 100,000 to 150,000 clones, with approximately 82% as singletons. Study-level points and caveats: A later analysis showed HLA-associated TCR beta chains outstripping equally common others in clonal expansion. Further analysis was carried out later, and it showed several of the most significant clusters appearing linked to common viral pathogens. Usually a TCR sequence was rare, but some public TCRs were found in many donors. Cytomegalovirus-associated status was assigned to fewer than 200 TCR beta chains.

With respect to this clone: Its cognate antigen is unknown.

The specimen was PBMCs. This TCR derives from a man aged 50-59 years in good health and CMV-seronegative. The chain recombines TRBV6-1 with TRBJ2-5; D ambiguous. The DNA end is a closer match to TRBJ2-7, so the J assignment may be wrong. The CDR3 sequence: CASSTLENYEQYF. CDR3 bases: TGTGCCAGCAGTACCCTCGAGAACTACGAGCAGTACTTC.